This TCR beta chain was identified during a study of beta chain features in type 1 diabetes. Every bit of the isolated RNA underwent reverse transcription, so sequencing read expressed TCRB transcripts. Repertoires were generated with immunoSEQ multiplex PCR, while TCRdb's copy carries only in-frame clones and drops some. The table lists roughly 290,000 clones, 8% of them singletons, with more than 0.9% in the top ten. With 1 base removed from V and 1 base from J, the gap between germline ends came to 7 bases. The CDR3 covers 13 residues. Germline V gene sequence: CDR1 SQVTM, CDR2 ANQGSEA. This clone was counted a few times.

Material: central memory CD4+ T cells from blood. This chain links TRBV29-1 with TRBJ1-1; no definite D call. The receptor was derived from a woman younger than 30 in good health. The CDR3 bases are TGCAGCGTTGAAGTAAATGCGAACACTGAAGCTTTCTTT. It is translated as CSVEVNANTEAFF.